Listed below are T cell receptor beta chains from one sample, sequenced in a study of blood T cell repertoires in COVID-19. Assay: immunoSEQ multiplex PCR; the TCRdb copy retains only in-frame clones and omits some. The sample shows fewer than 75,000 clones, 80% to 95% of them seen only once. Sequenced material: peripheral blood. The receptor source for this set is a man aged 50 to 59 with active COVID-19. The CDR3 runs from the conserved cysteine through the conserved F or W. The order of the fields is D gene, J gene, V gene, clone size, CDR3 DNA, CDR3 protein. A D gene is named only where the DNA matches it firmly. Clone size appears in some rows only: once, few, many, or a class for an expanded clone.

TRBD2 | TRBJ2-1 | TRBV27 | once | TGTGCCAGCAGTTTACACGCCCCACCTAGCGGGGGGGCCCACTTCTTC | CASSLHAPPSGGAHFF
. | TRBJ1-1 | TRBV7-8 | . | TGTGCCAGCAGCTTTAGTAGGACATCACCGAACACTGAAGCTTTCTTT | CASSFSRTSPNTEAFF
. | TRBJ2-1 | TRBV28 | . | TGTGCCAGCAGTCAGGGGCGGCCAGAGCAGTTCTTC | CASSQGRPEQFF
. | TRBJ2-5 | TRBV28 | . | TGTGCCAGCAGGGGGGGGGCCGAAGAGACCCAGTACTTC | CASRGGAEETQYF
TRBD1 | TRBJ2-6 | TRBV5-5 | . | TGTGCCAGCAGCGGGGGACAGACTGCCAACGTCCTGACTTTC | CASSGGQTANVLTF
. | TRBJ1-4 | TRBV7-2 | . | TGTGCCAGCAGCTCACCCGGGACAACAGGGGAAAAACTGTTTTTT | CASSSPGTTGEKLFF
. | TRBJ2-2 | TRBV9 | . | TGTGCCAGCAGCGTACGAATCTCGGGACACTCGAACACCGGGGAGCTGTTTTTT | CASSVRISGHSNTGELFF
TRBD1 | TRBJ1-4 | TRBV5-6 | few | TGTGCCAGCACAGACAGGGGGCCTAATGAAAAACTGTTTTTT | CASTDRGPNEKLFF
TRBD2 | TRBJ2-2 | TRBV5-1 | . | TGCGCCAGCAGCTTGGAAGCGGGGTCGAACACCGGGGAGCTGTTTTTT | CASSLEAGSNTGELFF
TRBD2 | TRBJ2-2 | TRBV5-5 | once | TGTGCCAGCAGCCGAAACACTCCGGGACTAGCGTCGTACGGGGAGCTGTTTTTT | CASSRNTPGLASYGELFF
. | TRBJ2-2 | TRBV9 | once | TGTGCCAGCAGCGTAGGGCAGGGGAGCACCGGGGAGCTGTTTTTT | CASSVGQGSTGELFF
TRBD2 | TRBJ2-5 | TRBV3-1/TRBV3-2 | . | TGTGCCAGCAGCCAAGGAGCGGGAGCTGAGACCCAGTACTTC | CASSQGAGAETQYF
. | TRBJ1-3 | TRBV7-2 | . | TGTGCCAGCAGCTTCAGAGGTATCTCTGGAAACACCATATATTTT | CASSFRGISGNTIYF
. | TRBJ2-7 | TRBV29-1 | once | TGCAGCGTTGAAGGGGTGGAGGGGTCGTTCTTCGAGCAGTACTTC | CSVEGVEGSFFEQYF
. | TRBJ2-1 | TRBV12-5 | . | TGTGCTAGTGGCCTTAGTGTATCCTACAATGAGCAGTTCTTC | CASGLSVSYNEQFF
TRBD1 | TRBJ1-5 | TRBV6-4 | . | TGTGCCAGCAGTACCGACAGGGATCAGCCCCAGCATTTT | CASSTDRDQPQHF
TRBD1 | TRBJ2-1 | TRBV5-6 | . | TGTGCCAGCAGAAAGACAGGGGGCGTTGAGCAGTTCTTC | CASRKTGGVEQFF
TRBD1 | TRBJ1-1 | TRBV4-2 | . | TGTGCCAGCAGCCAAGCTCCGCCAACTCTAGAGACAGGGCTAACCCCCAATCTCGCAGCTTTCTTT | CASSQAPPTLETGLTPNLAAFF
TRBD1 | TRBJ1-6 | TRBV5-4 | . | TGTGCCAGCAGTACACAGGGGGTTGCAGGGAAACATAATTCACCCCTCCACTTT | CASSTQGVAGKHNSPLHF
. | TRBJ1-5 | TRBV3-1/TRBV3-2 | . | TGTGCCAGCAGCCCGTCCCTTTATAGCAATCAGCCCCAGCATTTT | CASSPSLYSNQPQHF
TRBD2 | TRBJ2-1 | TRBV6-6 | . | TGTGCCAGCACCCTTCGGGGGGGTACCTTAAATGAGCAGTTCTTC | CASTLRGGTLNEQFF
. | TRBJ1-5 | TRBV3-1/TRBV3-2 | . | TGTGCCAGCAGCCAAGGGGAGTCCCAGCATTTT | CASSQGESQHF
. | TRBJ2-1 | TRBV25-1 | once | TGTGCCAGCATTCTCTGGGGGGGGGCCGGTTTTGAGCAGTTCTTC | CASILWGGAGFEQFF
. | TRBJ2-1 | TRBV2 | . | TGTGCCAGCACCCTACAGGCGAATGAGCAGTTCTTC | CASTLQANEQFF
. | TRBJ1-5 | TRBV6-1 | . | TGTGCCAGCAGTGAAGGAGGAGCGCGGGGTAATCAGCCCCAGCATTTT | CASSEGGARGNQPQHF
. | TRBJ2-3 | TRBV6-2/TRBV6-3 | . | TGTGCCAGCAGCCAAAACTCGGAAACAGTTAGCACAGATACGCAGTATTTT | CASSQNSETVSTDTQYF
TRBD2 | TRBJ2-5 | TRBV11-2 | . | TGTGCCAGCAGCTTAGTTAGCGGGGGGCCACAAGAGACCCAGTACTTC | CASSLVSGGPQETQYF
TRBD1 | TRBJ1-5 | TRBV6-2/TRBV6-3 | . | TGTGCCAGCAGTCTCGACAGGGGGATGCGACGCAATCAGCCCCAGCATTTT | CASSLDRGMRRNQPQHF
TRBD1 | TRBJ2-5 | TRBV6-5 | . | TGTGCCAGCAGTTACAGTCCAGGGGGCGATGAGACCCAGTACTTC | CASSYSPGGDETQYF
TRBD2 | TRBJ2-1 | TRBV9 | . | TGTGCCAGCAGCATCCACCCGAGCGGGATCTCCTACAATGAGCAGTTCTTC | CASSIHPSGISYNEQFF
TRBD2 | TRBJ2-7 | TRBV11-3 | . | TGTGCCAGCAGCTTAGTCCCCTATTTTGCGGGGGGCCGCTACGAGCAGTACTTC | CASSLVPYFAGGRYEQYF
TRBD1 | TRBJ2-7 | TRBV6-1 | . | TGTGCCAGCAGCCCGGGACAGTGGGCCTACGAGCAGTACTTC | CASSPGQWAYEQYF
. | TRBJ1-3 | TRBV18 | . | TGTGCCAGCCTAGCCAGCTCTGGAAACACCATATATTTT | CASLASSGNTIYF
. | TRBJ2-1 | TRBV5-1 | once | TGCGCCAGCAGCCAGGATTACCCGGAATACAATGAGCAGTTCTTC | CASSQDYPEYNEQFF
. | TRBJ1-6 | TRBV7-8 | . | TGTGCCAGCAGCGAAAACAGGGACTCACCCCTCCACTTT | CASSENRDSPLHF
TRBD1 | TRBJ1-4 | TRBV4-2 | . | TGTGCCAGCAGCCAAGATAAAGGAGGGGGCATCGGCAGAAAACTGTTTTTT | CASSQDKGGGIGRKLFF
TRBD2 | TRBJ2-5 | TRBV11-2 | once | TGTGCCAGCAGCTCCCGGCGCGGGAGCGTACAAGAGACCCAGTACTTC | CASSSRRGSVQETQYF
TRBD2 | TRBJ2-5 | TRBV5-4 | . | TGTGCCAGCAGCCCGGGGGGGCGTATGGAGACCCAGTACTTC | CASSPGGRMETQYF
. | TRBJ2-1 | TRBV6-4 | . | TGTGCCAGCAGTGACCCCAAGGGACTCTACAATGAGCAGTTCTTC | CASSDPKGLYNEQFF
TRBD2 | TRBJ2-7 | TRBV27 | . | TGTGCCAGCAGTCGAAGGGGCGGGACTAGCGGGGCCTACGAGCAGTACTTC | CASSRRGGTSGAYEQYF
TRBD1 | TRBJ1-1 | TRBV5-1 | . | TGCGCCAGCAGGTCCGGGACAGGGGTTCCTGAAGCTTTCTTT | CASRSGTGVPEAFF
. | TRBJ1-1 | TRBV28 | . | TGTGCCAGCAACCTCTGGGGGGGGGCCACTGAAGCTTTCTTT | CASNLWGGATEAFF
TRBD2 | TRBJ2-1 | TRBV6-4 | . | TGTGCCAGCAGTGCCCTTTGCGGGAGGCCTTCAAGCTCCTACAATGAGCAGTTCTTC | CASSALCGRPSSSYNEQFF
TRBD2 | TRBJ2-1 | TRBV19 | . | TGTGCCAGTGCAGGACTAGCGGGGGCCTATTTTGATGAGCAGTTCTTC | CASAGLAGAYFDEQFF
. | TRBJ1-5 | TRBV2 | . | TGTGCCAGCAGTGAGCAGGGTAGTAGCAATCAGCCCCAGCATTTT | CASSEQGSSNQPQHF
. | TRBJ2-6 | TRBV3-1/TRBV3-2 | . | TGTGCCAGCAGCTTGAGCTCTGGGGCCAACGTCCTGACTTTC | CASSLSSGANVLTF
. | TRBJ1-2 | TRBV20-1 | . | TGCAGTGCTAGTGCAGGGGCTTCTTTTGGCTACACCTTC | CSASAGASFGYTF
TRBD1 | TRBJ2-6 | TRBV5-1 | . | TGCGCCAGCAGCTTTGAGGGGGCACGCGGGGCCAACGTCCTGACTTTC | CASSFEGARGANVLTF
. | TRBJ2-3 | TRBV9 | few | TGTGCCAGCAGCGTAGGTGAGGGAAATACGCAGTATTTT | CASSVGEGNTQYF
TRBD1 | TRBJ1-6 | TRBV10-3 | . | TGTGCCATCAGTCGACAGGGGGCAGAGAATTCACCCCTCCACTTT | CAISRQGAENSPLHF
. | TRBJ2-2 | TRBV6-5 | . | TGTGCCAGCAGCCCAGAGGTGGGGAACACCGGGGAGCTGTTTTTT | CASSPEVGNTGELFF
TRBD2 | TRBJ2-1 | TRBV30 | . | TGTGCCTGGAGTGTAAGCGGGGGGGGGCAGCAGTTCTTC | CAWSVSGGGQQFF
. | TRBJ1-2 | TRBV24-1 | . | TGTGCCACCAGTGATAGTCCGGACAGAACCAATGGCTACACCTTC | CATSDSPDRTNGYTF
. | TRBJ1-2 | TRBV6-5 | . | TGTGCCAGCAGTTCTCCGCGGGTTGTTAGCGGCTACACCTTC | CASSSPRVVSGYTF